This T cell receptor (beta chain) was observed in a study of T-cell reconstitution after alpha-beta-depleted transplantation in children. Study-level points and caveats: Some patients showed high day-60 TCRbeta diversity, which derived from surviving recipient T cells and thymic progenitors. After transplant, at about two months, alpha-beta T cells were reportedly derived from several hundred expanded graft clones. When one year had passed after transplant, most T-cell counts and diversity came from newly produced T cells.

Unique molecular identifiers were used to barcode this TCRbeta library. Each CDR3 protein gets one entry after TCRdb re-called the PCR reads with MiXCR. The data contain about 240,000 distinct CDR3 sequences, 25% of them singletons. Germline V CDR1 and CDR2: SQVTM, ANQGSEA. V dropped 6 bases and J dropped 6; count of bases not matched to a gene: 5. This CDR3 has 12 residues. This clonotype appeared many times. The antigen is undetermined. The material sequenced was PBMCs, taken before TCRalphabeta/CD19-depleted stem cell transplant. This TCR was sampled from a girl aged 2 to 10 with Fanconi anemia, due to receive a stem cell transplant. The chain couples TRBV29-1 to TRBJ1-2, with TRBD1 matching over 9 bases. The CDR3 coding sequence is TGCAGCGTAGTTGGGACAGGGAATGGCTACACCTTC. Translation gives CSVVGTGNGYTF.